A selection of T cell receptor beta chains follows, all from one sample in a study of shared clonotypes between healthy human individuals. Profiling relied on immunoSEQ multiplex PCR, and the TCRdb table lists in-frame clones only, not all of them. The repertoire holds 1,500,000 or so clones, with less than 99% as singletons. Sequencing was done on a sample of naive CD4+ T cells sorted from blood. Receptor source: a man aged 25 to 40 in good health. Each CDR3 is given with its conserved first and last residue. The D gene is left open where the match is weak.

length: 13; D: .; V: TRBV10-3; CDR3: CAISESSGIEAFF
length: 13; D: TRBD1; V: TRBV2; CDR3: CASSWDSSNEQFF
length: 16; D: .; V: TRBV30; CDR3: CAWRKYIKGLNYGYTF
length: 14; D: .; V: TRBV5-1; CDR3: CASSPQGNSYEQYF
length: 13; D: .; V: TRBV10-1; CDR3: CASSDSVNYGYTF
length: 15; D: .; V: TRBV30; CDR3: CAWSVRRANTGELFF
length: 16; D: TRBD2; V: TRBV9; CDR3: CASSALSGRPYNEQFF
length: 13; D: .; V: TRBV7-9; CDR3: CASSIRETDEQYF
length: 13; D: .; V: TRBV7-8; CDR3: CASSVTGAGEQFF
length: 18; D: .; V: TRBV15; CDR3: CATSRDRVGAGRSSGYTF
length: 16; D: TRBD2; V: TRBV5-5; CDR3: CASSLAGSGRQETQYF
length: 15; D: TRBD1; V: TRBV4-1; CDR3: CASSQAPDRVYGYTF
length: 15; D: .; V: TRBV14; CDR3: CASSQVTGNTGELFF
length: 11; D: .; V: TRBV20-1; CDR3: CSARREETQYF
length: 14; D: TRBD2; V: TRBV30; CDR3: CAWSKLAVKNIQYF
length: 15; D: TRBD2; V: TRBV11-2; CDR3: CASSLVIAGYNEQFF
length: 17; D: .; V: TRBV28; CDR3: CATNRGVSGPRSYEQYF
length: 16; D: TRBD2; V: TRBV6-5; CDR3: CASSYFGGAGANVLTF
length: 17; D: TRBD1; V: TRBV18; CDR3: CASSQTGAFANTGELFF
length: 15; D: .; V: TRBV4-1; CDR3: CASSQVSTGPYEQYF
length: 13; D: .; V: TRBV10-3; CDR3: CAISEWGNTEAFF
length: 14; D: TRBD1; V: TRBV9; CDR3: CASSVSPDRGEQYF
length: 15; D: .; V: TRBV5-1; CDR3: CASSLAGATGNTIYF
length: 12; D: .; V: TRBV6-1; CDR3: CASSVPPGRLSF
length: 15; D: .; V: TRBV27; CDR3: CASSTQDLAKNIQYF
length: 16; D: TRBD1; V: TRBV5-1; CDR3: CASSLHLQGEYDGYTF
length: 14; D: .; V: TRBV29-1; CDR3: CSAGGAGGSYEQYF
length: 15; D: .; V: TRBV6-5; CDR3: CASSYSSGGSRGYTF
length: 15; D: TRBD2; V: TRBV27; CDR3: CASWLTSGQTYEQYF
length: 13; D: .; V: TRBV18; CDR3: CASSPLRNYGYTF
length: 13; D: .; V: TRBV4-1; CDR3: CASSQGGTSEQYF
length: 15; D: .; V: TRBV7-8; CDR3: CASSLDPGTVGGYTF
length: 15; D: TRBD1; V: TRBV6-6; CDR3: CASSPRDRSSYEQYF
length: 16; D: .; V: TRBV18; CDR3: CASSPIFSYHQETQYF
length: 19; D: TRBD1; V: TRBV18; CDR3: CASSPRVPGQGATNEKLFF
length: 15; D: .; V: TRBV21-1; CDR3: CASSTVPGHGDTQYF
length: 11; D: .; V: TRBV20-1; CDR3: CSATLGDEQFF
length: 15; D: .; V: TRBV6-6; CDR3: CASSYSMAINYGYTF
length: 16; D: TRBD1; V: TRBV18; CDR3: CASSPRGTGGYTEAFF
length: 15; D: TRBD2; V: TRBV28; CDR3: CASSWAGGPYNEQFF
length: 17; D: .; V: TRBV6-1; CDR3: CASSEPPSGVGIYEQYF
length: 15; D: TRBD2; V: TRBV7-8; CDR3: CASSLVLAGSYEQYF
length: 13; D: .; V: TRBV7-8; CDR3: CASSRVFTDTQYF
length: 16; D: TRBD1; V: TRBV7-8; CDR3: CASSLLRGQGNQPQHF
length: 12; D: TRBD1; V: TRBV9; CDR3: CASSVTGGEQYF
length: 12; D: .; V: TRBV2; CDR3: CASLDRSYEQYF
length: 14; D: .; V: TRBV28; CDR3: CASTPGLGANVLTF
length: 11; D: .; V: TRBV2; CDR3: CASRGARGYTF
length: 14; D: .; V: TRBV28; CDR3: CASSLWTSGNTIYF
length: 14; D: .; V: TRBV7-3; CDR3: CASSSQIGTDTQYF